Listed here is a single T cell receptor (beta chain). The repertoire was sequenced with immunoSEQ multiplex PCR; TCRdb's copy has only in-frame clones and lacks some. The sample yields 90,000 or so clones, about 90% seen once. CDR1 LGHNA and CDR2 YNFKEQ come from the germline V gene. The CDR3 extends over 16 amino acids. With V trimmed by 0 bases and J by 5 bases, 6 bases remained unmatched. The entry originates in a study of blood T cell repertoires in COVID-19. For the study at large: Sources were T cells, B-cell-depleted T cells, or PBMCs; the material itself was cDNA or gDNA.

Sequenced input: peripheral blood. This receptor was identified in a human donor in a cohort sampled during active COVID-19. This chain links TRBV4-2 with TRBJ2-3, with 9 bases identical to TRBD2. For the CDR3, the DNA is TGTGCCAGCAGCCAAGAAACGGCGGGAGGGGGAGATACGCAGTATTTT. This sequence encodes CASSQETAGGGDTQYF.